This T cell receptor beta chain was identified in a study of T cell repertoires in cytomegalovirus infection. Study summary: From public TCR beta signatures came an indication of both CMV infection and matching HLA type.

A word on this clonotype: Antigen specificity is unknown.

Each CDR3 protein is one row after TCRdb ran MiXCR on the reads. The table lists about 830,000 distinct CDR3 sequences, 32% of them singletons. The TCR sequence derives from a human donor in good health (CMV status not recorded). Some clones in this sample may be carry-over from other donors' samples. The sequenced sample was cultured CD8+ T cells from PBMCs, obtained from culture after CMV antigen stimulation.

Here the CDR3 reads CASRAASNTEAFF. The CDR3 DNA is TGTGCCAGCAGGGCAGCCTCGAACACTGAAGCTTTCTTT. This chain connects TRBV5-6 to TRBJ1-1; no firm D call. The CDR3 length is 13 residues. The germline V and J ends were trimmed by 5 bases and 1 base, with 9 bases remaining between them. The V gene's germline CDR1 is SGHDT and CDR2 YYEEEE.